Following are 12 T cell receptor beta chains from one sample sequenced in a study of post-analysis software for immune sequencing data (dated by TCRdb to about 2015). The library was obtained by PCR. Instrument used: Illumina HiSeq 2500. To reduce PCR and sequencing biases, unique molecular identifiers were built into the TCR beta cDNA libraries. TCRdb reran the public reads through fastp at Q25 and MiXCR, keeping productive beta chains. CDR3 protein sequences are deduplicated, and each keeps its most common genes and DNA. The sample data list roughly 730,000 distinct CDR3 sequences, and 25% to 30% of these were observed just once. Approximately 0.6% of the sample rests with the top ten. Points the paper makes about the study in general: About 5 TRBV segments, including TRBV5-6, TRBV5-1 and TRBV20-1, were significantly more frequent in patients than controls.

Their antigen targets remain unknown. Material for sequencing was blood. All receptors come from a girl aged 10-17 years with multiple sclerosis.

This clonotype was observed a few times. The CDR3 region has the DNA TGTGCCAGCTCACCGGACGGAGACTATGGCTACACCTTC. It codes for CASSPDGDYGYTF. The rearrangement links TRBV18 to TRBJ1-2; D unresolved. Germline CDR1 KGHSH, CDR2 LQKENI. V was pared by 3 bases and J by 3 bases, with 8 bases between. The CDR3 runs 13 residues.

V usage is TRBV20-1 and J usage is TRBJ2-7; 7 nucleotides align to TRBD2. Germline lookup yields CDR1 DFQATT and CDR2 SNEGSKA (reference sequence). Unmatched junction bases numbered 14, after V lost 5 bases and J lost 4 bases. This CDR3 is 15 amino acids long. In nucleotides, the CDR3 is TGCAGTGCTCCCCGATGGAGGGAGGGTTGGTACGAGCAGTACTTC. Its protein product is CSAPRWREGWYEQYF.

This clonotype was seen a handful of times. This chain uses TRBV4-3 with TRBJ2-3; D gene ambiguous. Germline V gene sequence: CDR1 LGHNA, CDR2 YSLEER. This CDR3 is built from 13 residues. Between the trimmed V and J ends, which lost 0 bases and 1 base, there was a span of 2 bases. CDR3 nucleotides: TGCGCCAGCAGCCAAGAGCGCACAGATACGCAGTATTTT. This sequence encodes CASSQERTDTQYF.

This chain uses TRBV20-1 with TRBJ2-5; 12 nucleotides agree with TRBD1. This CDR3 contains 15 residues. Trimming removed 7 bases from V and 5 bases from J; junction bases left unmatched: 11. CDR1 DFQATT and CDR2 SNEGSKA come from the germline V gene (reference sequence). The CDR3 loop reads CSGAQGTGGGETQYF. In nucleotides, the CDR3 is TGCAGTGGGGCCCAAGGGACAGGGGGCGGCGAGACCCAGTACTTC.

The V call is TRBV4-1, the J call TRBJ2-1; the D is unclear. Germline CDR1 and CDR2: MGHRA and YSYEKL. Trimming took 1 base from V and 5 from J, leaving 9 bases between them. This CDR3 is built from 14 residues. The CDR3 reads CASSQAVVNNEQFF. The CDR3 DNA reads TGCGCCAGCAGCCAAGCAGTGGTCAACAATGAGCAGTTCTTC.

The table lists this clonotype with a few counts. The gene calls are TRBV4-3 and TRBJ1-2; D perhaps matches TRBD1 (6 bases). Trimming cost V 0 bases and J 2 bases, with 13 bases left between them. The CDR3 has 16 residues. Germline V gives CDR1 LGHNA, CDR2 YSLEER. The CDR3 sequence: CASSQDRTGKNYGYTF. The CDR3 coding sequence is TGCGCCAGCAGCCAAGATCGTACAGGGAAAAACTATGGCTACACCTTC.

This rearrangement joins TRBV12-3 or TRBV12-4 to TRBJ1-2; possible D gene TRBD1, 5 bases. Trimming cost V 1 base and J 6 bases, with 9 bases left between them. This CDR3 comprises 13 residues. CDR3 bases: TGTGCCAGCAGTTTAGGGGGGATCGATGGCTACACCTTC. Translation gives CASSLGGIDGYTF.

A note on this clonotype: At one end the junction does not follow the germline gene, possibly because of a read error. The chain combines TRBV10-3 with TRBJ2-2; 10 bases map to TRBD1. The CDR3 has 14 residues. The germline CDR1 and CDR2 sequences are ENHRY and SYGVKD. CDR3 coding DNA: TGCGCCATCAGTCGGGACAGGGGTGCCGGGGAGCTGTTTTTT. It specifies CAISRDRGAGELFF.

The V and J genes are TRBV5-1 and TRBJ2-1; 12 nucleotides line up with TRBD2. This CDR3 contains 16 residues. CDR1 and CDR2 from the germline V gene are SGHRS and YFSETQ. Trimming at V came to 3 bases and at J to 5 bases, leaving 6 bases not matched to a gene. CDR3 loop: CASSSFLAGGNNEQFF. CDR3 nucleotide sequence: TGCGCCAGCAGCTCTTTCCTAGCGGGGGGGAACAATGAGCAGTTCTTC.

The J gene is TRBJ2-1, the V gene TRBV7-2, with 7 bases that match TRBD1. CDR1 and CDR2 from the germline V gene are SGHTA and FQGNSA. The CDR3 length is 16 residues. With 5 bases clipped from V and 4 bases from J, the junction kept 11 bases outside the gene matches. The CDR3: CASSPQGDAVYNEQFF. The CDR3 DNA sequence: TGTGCCAGCAGCCCGCAGGGGGACGCTGTTTACAATGAGCAGTTCTTC. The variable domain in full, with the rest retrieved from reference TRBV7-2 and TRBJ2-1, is GAGVSQSPSNKVTEKGKDVELRCDPISGHTALYWYRQSLGQGLEFLIYFQGNSAPDKSGLPSDRFSAERTGGSVSTLTIQRTQQEDSAVYLCASSPQGDAVYNEQFFGPGTRLTVL.

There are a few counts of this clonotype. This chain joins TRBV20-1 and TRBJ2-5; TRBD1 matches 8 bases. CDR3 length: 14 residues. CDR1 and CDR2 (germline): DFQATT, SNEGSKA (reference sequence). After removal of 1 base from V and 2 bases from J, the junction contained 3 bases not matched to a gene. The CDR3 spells CSARGQGWQETQYF. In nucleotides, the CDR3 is TGCAGTGCTAGAGGACAGGGGTGGCAAGAGACCCAGTACTTC.

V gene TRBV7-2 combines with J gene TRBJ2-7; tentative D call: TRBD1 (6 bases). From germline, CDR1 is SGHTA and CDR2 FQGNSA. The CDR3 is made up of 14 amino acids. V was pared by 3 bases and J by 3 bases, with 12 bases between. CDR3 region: CASSFRYRDYEQYF. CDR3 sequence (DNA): TGTGCCAGCAGCTTTCGTTACAGGGACTACGAGCAGTACTTC.